Presented here are 23 T cell receptor beta chains from one specimen sequenced in a study of CD4+ T cells in melanoma. Repertoires were generated with immunoSEQ multiplex PCR, while TCRdb's copy carries only in-frame clones and drops some. This table has thousands of clones, about 71% appearing once. The sample consisted of cells from a culture (not recorded whether cultured in vitro). The receptors derive from a human donor with melanoma.

V gene TRBV6-5 combines with J gene TRBJ1-1; the D is unclear. V was shortened by 6 bases and J by 7 bases, with 12 bases between the two germline ends. CDR3 length: 12 amino acids. The V gene's germline CDR1 is MNHEY and CDR2 SVGAGI. The CDR3 spells CASRVQYGEAFF. In DNA form, the CDR3 reads TGTGCCAGCAGGGTACAATATGGTGAAGCTTTCTTT.

The J gene is TRBJ1-5, the V gene TRBV30; possibly TRBD1 for D (6 bases). The CDR3 has 16 residues. Trimming took 4 bases from V and 0 from J, leaving 16 bases between them. CDR1 is GTSNPN, CDR2 SVGIG, per germline (reference sequence). The CDR3 protein is CAWTHSDRASNQPQHF. The DNA for the CDR3 is TGTGCCTGGACCCATTCGGACAGAGCTAGCAATCAGCCCCAGCATTTT.

This clone was seen once. The rearrangement uses TRBV20-1 and TRBJ1-2, with D unclear. There are 16 residues in the CDR3. With 3 bases removed from V and 7 bases from J, the gap between germline ends came to 24 bases. Germline CDR1 DFQATT, CDR2 SNEGSKA (reference sequence). This CDR3 is CSASPDSLRGERGYTF. The DNA for the CDR3 is TGCAGTGCTAGTCCCGACTCTCTACGGGGAGAGCGTGGCTACACCTTC.

V and J are TRBV16 and TRBJ1-2; 7 nucleotides align to TRBD1. Trimming took 1 base from V and 3 from J; bases not matched to a gene: 8. Looked up from germline, CDR1 is KGHSY and CDR2 is FQNENV. The CDR3 runs 16 residues. CDR3: CASSQWTGTEDYGYTF. The CDR3, as DNA: TGTGCCAGCAGCCAATGGACCGGGACAGAAGACTATGGCTACACCTTC.

In its sample, this clone is medium-sized (0.01 to 0.1%). J is TRBJ1-1 and V is TRBV19; 8 bases line up with TRBD1. After removal of 3 bases from V and 3 bases from J, the junction contained 9 bases not matched to a gene. CDR3 length equals 16 residues. Germline CDR1 is LNHDA and CDR2 is SQIVND (reference sequence). CDR3 residues: CASSIRAGGGYTEAFF. DNA for the CDR3: TGTGCCAGTAGTATTCGGGCAGGGGGCGGGTACACTGAAGCTTTCTTT.

CDR3 sequence (DNA): TGCGCCAGCAGCCCTTCCGGACTCACGGCCTCCTACGAGCAGTACTTC. Protein product: CASSPSGLTASYEQYF. The chain is built from TRBV4-1 and TRBJ2-7; D possibly corresponds to TRBD2 (5 bases). Germline V gene lookup returns CDR1 MGHRA and CDR2 YSYEKL. V was trimmed by 4 bases and J by 0 bases, leaving 16 bases between them. The CDR3 spans 16 residues.

This rearrangement joins TRBV7-2 to TRBJ2-2; unclear D gene. The CDR3 is 15 amino acids. Germline V gene data show CDR1 as SGHTA and CDR2 as FQGNSA. V lost 5 bases and J lost 2, with 12 bases in between. The CDR3 loop is CASSPRQTNTGELFF. The CDR3 DNA reads as TGTGCCAGCAGCCCCCGGCAGACCAACACCGGGGAGCTGTTTTTT. Full variable domain (rest looked up from reference TRBV7-2 and TRBJ2-2): GAGVSQSPSNKVTEKGKDVELRCDPISGHTALYWYRQSLGQGLEFLIYFQGNSAPDKSGLPSDRFSAERTGGSVSTLTIQRTQQEDSAVYLCASSPRQTNTGELFFGEGSRLTVL.

This sequence joins TRBV7-3 and TRBJ1-2, with 8 bases lining up with TRBD1. Per the germline V gene, CDR1 is SGHTA and CDR2 is FQGTGA. Trimming removed 3 bases from V and 7 bases from J; junction bases left unmatched: 4. The CDR3 is 13 residues long. The CDR3 DNA reads as TGTGCCAGCAGCTTCGGACAGGGTAGTGGCTACACCTTC. This codes for CASSFGQGSGYTF.

V usage is TRBV4-1 and J usage is TRBJ1-2, with 10 bases lining up with TRBD1. The J segment lost 7 bases and the V segment lost 1 base, leaving 9 bases of the junction unmatched. This CDR3 is 16 amino acids long. Germline CDR1 reads MGHRA; CDR2 reads YSYEKL. CDR3 in DNA: TGCGCCAGCAGCCAAGGGGACAGGGGAGGGCGTTTTGGCTACACCTTC. Translating it yields CASSQGDRGGRFGYTF.

The gene calls are TRBV6-5 and TRBJ2-5; 11 positions agree with TRBD2. The CDR3 length is 15 residues. CDR1 is MNHEY, CDR2 SVGAGI, per germline. The trim removed 6 bases at V and 5 bases at J, leaving 8 bases unmatched. Here the CDR3 DNA reads TGTGCCAGCAGCCACATAGCGGGGGGGCGTGAGACCCAGTACTTC. Protein product: CASSHIAGGRETQYF.

The chain recombines TRBV5-8 with TRBJ2-1; 8 positions match TRBD1. The germline V gene has CDR1 SGHTS and CDR2 YDEGEE. The J segment lost 0 bases and the V segment lost 4 bases, leaving 6 bases of the junction unmatched. The CDR3 consists of 16 residues. The CDR3: CASSRQGKASYNEQFF. CDR3 coding DNA: TGTGCCAGCAGCCGACAGGGGAAGGCCTCCTACAATGAGCAGTTCTTC.

This chain uses TRBV11-2 with TRBJ2-5; D is perhaps TRBD1 (6 bases). CDR1 and CDR2 (germline): SGHAT, FQNNGV. The CDR3 runs 13 residues. The V gene lost 5 bases and the J gene lost 1 base, with 8 bases spanning the gap. CDR3 residues: CASSTGIQETQYF. The CDR3 nucleotides read TGTGCCAGCAGCACAGGGATCCAAGAGACCCAGTACTTC.

The V and J genes are TRBV5-1 and TRBJ1-1; no firm D call. Germline V gives CDR1 SGHRS, CDR2 YFSETQ. The CDR3 contains 15 residues. V lost 0 bases and J 8 bases, leaving 17 bases between the germline ends. The CDR3 here is CASSLVGVEAGEAFF. The CDR3 nucleotides are TGCGCCAGCAGCTTGGTAGGAGTAGAGGCGGGCGAAGCTTTCTTT.

The rearrangement uses TRBV9 and TRBJ2-5, with TRBD1 matching over 11 bases. CDR3 length equals 15 residues. Per germline, CDR1 SGDLS and CDR2 YYNGEE. Trimming cost V 3 bases and J 5 bases; bases outside gene matches: 6. The CDR3 loop is CASSGGQGAGETQYF. CDR3 sequence (DNA): TGTGCCAGCAGCGGAGGACAGGGGGCGGGGGAGACCCAGTACTTC.

V and J are TRBV4-1 and TRBJ1-5; D unclear. Germline loops: CDR1 MGHRA, CDR2 YSYEKL. The CDR3 has 13 residues. Trimming pared 1 base from V and 6 bases from J, leaving 7 bases between. The chain's CDR3 is CASSQVLGQPQHF. CDR3 DNA sequence: TGCGCCAGCAGCCAAGTTCTCGGTCAGCCCCAGCATTTT.

This clone showed up just a few times. The chain recombines TRBV7-6 with TRBJ2-5; the D call may be TRBD1 or TRBD2 (5 bases each). Germline V gene lookup returns CDR1 SGHVS and CDR2 FNYEAQ. The CDR3 loop spans 16 amino acids. V shed 7 bases and J shed 4 bases, with 22 bases lying between them. CDR3 sequence (DNA): TGTGCCAGCACCTTTCTGGCCGGTGGGGGTAGAGAGACCCAGTACTTC. It yields the protein CASTFLAGGGRETQYF.

The J gene is TRBJ2-5, the V gene TRBV12-5, with D perhaps matching TRBD2 (5 bases). This CDR3 is built from 13 residues. Deletions cut 7 bases from V and 0 bases from J, with 9 bases between. Per germline, CDR1 LGHNT and CDR2 FRNRAP. CDR3 coding DNA: TGTGCTAGTGCTGCCGGGAACCAAGAGACCCAGTACTTC. Its protein is CASAAGNQETQYF.

The chain joins TRBV27 to TRBJ1-5; unclear D gene. The CDR3 spans 13 residues. CDR1 MNHEY and CDR2 SMNVEV come from the germline V gene (reference sequence). Trimming pared 2 bases from V and 7 bases from J, leaving 9 bases between. The CDR3: CASSLGGPQPQHF. CDR3 sequence (DNA): TGTGCCAGCAGTTTAGGCGGCCCCCAGCCCCAGCATTTT.

CDR3 residues: CASFGGGEQYF. The CDR3 region has the DNA TGTGCCAGCTTTGGGGGCGGCGAGCAGTACTTC. The chain links TRBV27 to TRBJ2-7, with a tentative D call TRBD1 (6 bases). This CDR3 contains 11 residues. V lost 8 bases, J lost 6 bases, and 11 bases lay in between. CDR1 is MNHEY, CDR2 SMNVEV, per germline (reference sequence).

This clone has a handful of counts. The V and J genes are TRBV19 and TRBJ1-5; the match to TRBD1 covers 10 bases. Losses at the gene ends were 7 bases for V and 7 bases for J; bases not matched to a gene: 7. Germline assignment: CDR1 LNHDA and CDR2 SQIVND (reference sequence). The CDR3 contains 14 residues. This CDR3 reads CASTPGTGAQPQHF. The CDR3 DNA follows: TGTGCCAGTACCCCGGGGACAGGGGCCCAGCCCCAGCATTTT.

This clone was counted a single time. This rearrangement joins TRBV30 to TRBJ2-7, with D maybe TRBD1 (5 bases). Germline CDR1 is GTSNPN and CDR2 is SVGIG (reference sequence). The CDR3 has 17 residues. Trimming took off 2 bases at V and 2 bases at J, with 22 bases between the two ends. The CDR3 bases are TGTGCCTGGAGTTCGGAGTTCGACAGCACTCGCCCCTACGAGCAGTACTTC. It codes for CAWSSEFDSTRPYEQYF.

The CDR3 loop is CASSLGDTQETQYF. In DNA, the CDR3 is TGTGCCAGCAGCTTAGGGGACACTCAAGAGACCCAGTACTTC. The rearrangement uses TRBV7-9 and TRBJ2-5, with D possibly matching TRBD1 (6 bases). The V gene lost 1 base and the J gene lost 2 bases, with 8 bases spanning the gap. The CDR3 sequence is 14 residues long. Germline values: CDR1 SEHNR, CDR2 FQNEAQ (reference sequence).

This clone has just one count. This sequence joins TRBV3-1 (or the pseudogene TRBV3-2) and TRBJ1-5; D is uncertain. This CDR3 spans 14 amino acids. Germline V gene data show CDR1 as LGHDT and CDR2 as YNNKEL (reference sequence). The V gene lost 4 bases and the J gene lost 1 base, with 8 bases spanning the gap. The CDR3 is CASSRGRSNQPQHF. The CDR3 DNA sequence: TGTGCCAGCAGCCGCGGACGGAGCAATCAGCCCCAGCATTTT.